This T cell receptor beta chain was sequenced during a study of CD8 T cells in Susac syndrome (dated by TCRdb to about 2019). Turning to the overall study: The study used repertoire sequencing to test whether antigen drove CD8+ T cell activation and differentiation in Susac syndrome. CD8+ T cell repertoire clonality was compared between about a dozen healthy donors, around 14 Susac syndrome patients and 15 multiple sclerosis patients. The paper as a whole reports these results and caveats: The study acknowledged that relatively few individuals were included in the TCR sequencing and HLA analysis.

V is cut by 6 bases and J by 5 bases, and the space between the germline ends is 19 bases. From the germline V gene (reference sequence), CDR1 is DFQATT and CDR2 is SNEGSKA. The CDR3 holds 14 amino acids from the cysteine to the phenylalanine. Left in the record is the CDR3 DNA by itself, 42 bases read in frame from the first base. Comments on this clonotype: The target of this receptor is not known. The input lacks base qualities; no much larger clone sits a single base away.

RNA was extracted using the RNeasy kit, and roughly 0.45 to 1 microgram was reverse transcribed with random hexamers. The immunoSEQ multiplex PCR assay, which covers 54 Vbeta and 13 Jbeta segments, was used to amplify TCR beta CDR3 regions. To correct PCR amplification bias, a synthetic template baseline was used for both primer optimization and computational correction. In the source study's methods: Only productive sequences were kept, with reads annotated to V, D and J genes according to IMGT and analyzed in immunoSEQ Analyzer. To calculate clonality, Shannon entropy was normalized by log2 of the number of productive unique sequences and then subtracted from one. For each patient and control, public and private clones were evaluated within the 100 most prevalent clones. Susac-specific clones were defined as absent from healthy and MS cohorts, over a thousand published viral clones and other ImmuneACCESS disease sequences. Starting from the raw public reads, TCRdb applied fastp trimming at Q25, assembled clones with MiXCR and retained in-frame beta chains. CDR3 protein duplicates are merged, each entry listing the most common genes and DNA. It is TCRdb's table, rather than the study itself, that gives the V and J calls and clone size. This sample gives about 430,000 distinct CDR3 sequences in total; around 85% of them show up just once. Jointly, the top ten make up more than 0.09% of the sample.

High-throughput TCR beta sequencing profiled peripheral blood CD8+ and CD4+ T cells from healthy donors, Susac syndrome patients and multiple sclerosis patients. Multiple sclerosis controls were treatment-naive patients with stable or active relapsing-remitting disease fulfilling revised McDonald criteria. CD8+ TEMRA cells were enriched by FACS, while bulk CD8+ and CD4+ T cells were purified by magnetic negative isolation. Blood was collected in EDTA tubes and processed within 24 hours, with PBMCs isolated through density gradient centrifugation. PBMCs destined for TCR sequencing were cryopreserved in liquid nitrogen and later thawed in a 37 °C water bath. The sorted or isolated CD4+, CD8+ and CD8+ TEMRA cells reached a purity of at least 90%.

The V and J genes are TRBV20-1 and TRBJ2-5; the D gene cannot be resolved beyond TRBD1 or TRBD2, each matching 5 bases. The receptor was isolated from a human donor with multiple sclerosis. The sample comprised CD8+ T cells from PBMCs. CDR3 protein: CSARREMEWETQYF. The DNA is TGCAGTGCCCGCAGGGAGATGGAATGGGAGACCCAGTACTTC.